These 5 T cell receptor beta chains were sequenced from one sample in a study of radiotherapy plus CTLA-4 blockade in lung cancer. The data were produced by immunoSEQ multiplex PCR, yet TCRdb's version contains in-frame clones alone and is incomplete. This sample has 90,000 to 95,000 clones; about 83% occur once, and the top ten carry 0.84%. The specimen comprised peripheral blood, sampled from a patient treated with radiotherapy plus ipilimumab. These receptors all come from a human donor with non-small cell lung cancer who had stable disease on radiotherapy plus ipilimumab.

The rearrangement uses TRBV6-1 and TRBJ2-7; 8 nucleotides align to TRBD1. CDR1 MNHNS and CDR2 SASEGT come from the germline V gene. Germline trimming cut 8 bases from V and 0 bases from J; bases unmatched to any gene: 6. This CDR3 spans 14 amino acids. The CDR3 DNA reads as TGTGCCAGCGACAGGGGTAGTAGCTCCTACGAGCAGTACTTC. It translates to CASDRGSSSYEQYF.

The rearrangement uses TRBV7-8 and TRBJ2-1, with a weak D call TRBD2 (5 bases). Germline-derived CDR1 and CDR2 are SGHVS and FQNEAQ. The CDR3 consists of 12 residues. V gave up 1 base and J gave up 12 bases, with 10 bases separating them. CDR3 sequence (DNA): TGTGCCAGCAGCTTAGGAGCCGAGGGGCAGTTCTTC. Its translation is CASSLGAEGQFF. Looking up the rest from reference TRBV7-8 and TRBJ2-1 gives the full variable domain: GAGVSQSPRYKVAKRGQDVALRCDPISGHVSLFWYQQALGQGPEFLTYFQNEAQLDKSGLPSDRFFAERPEGSVSTLKIQRTQQEDSAVYLCASSLGAEGQFFGPGTRLTVL.

This CDR3 reads CASSLTHRNQPQHF. The CDR3 DNA reads TGTGCCAGCAGTCTCACCCACCGCAATCAGCCCCAGCATTTT. The rearrangement joins TRBV28 to TRBJ1-5; D is undetermined. The V end lost 5 bases, the J end lost 2 bases, and 10 bases lay between the germline ends. The length of the CDR3 is 14 residues. From germline, CDR1 is MDHEN and CDR2 SYDVKM. Full variable domain (missing parts from reference TRBV28 and TRBJ1-5): DVKVTQSSRYLVKRTGEKVFLECVQDMDHENMFWYRQDPGLGLRLIYFSYDVKMKEKGDIPEGYSVSREKKERFSLILESASTNQTSMYLCASSLTHRNQPQHFGDGTRLSIL.

The CDR3 loop is CASSPSPGNTGELFF. The CDR3 DNA reads as TGTGCCAGCAGTCCCTCCCCGGGGAACACCGGGGAGCTGTTTTTT. The chain recombines TRBV6-1 with TRBJ2-2, with no clear D. The V end lost 5 bases, the J end lost 1 base, and 11 bases lay between the germline ends. The germline CDR1 and CDR2 sequences are MNHNS and SASEGT. CDR3 length: 15 amino acids.

The chain combines TRBV6-1 with TRBJ2-7; D gene uncertain. Germline V lookup: CDR1 MNHNS, CDR2 SASEGT. The CDR3 consists of 10 residues. Between the trimmed V and J ends, which lost 11 bases and 0 bases, there was a span of 5 bases. CDR3 DNA sequence: TGTGCCTCTGTCTCCTACGAGCAGTACTTC. Its translation: CASVSYEQYF.